Listed here are 23 T cell receptor beta chains from one sample, sequenced in a study of early T cells in non-severe SARS-CoV-2 infection. MiXCR, applied by TCRdb to the 5' RACE reads, yields one record per CDR3 protein. Of some 100,000 distinct CDR3 sequences in the sample, 14% to 15% were seen once. Sequenced sample: whole blood. The receptors here all came from an adult who was a healthcare worker with PCR-confirmed SARS-CoV-2 infection or an uninfected control (not recorded which).

The sample holds one count of this clonotype. This chain connects TRBV12-3 or TRBV12-4 to TRBJ2-1; D remains unclear. V gave up 1 base and J gave up 0 bases, with 4 bases separating them. The CDR3 is made up of 14 amino acids. For the CDR3, the DNA is TGTGCCAGCAGTTTAGATGGCTCCTACAATGAGCAGTTCTTC. This gives the protein CASSLDGSYNEQFF.

This clonotype has ten or more counts. V gene TRBV19 combines with J gene TRBJ2-1; D tentatively reads TRBD1 or TRBD2 (6 bases each). Trimming pared 6 bases from V and 3 bases from J, leaving 21 bases between. The CDR3 totals 17 residues. Germline V gives CDR1 LNHDA, CDR2 SQIVND (reference sequence). The CDR3 region has the DNA TGTGCCAGTAGCGCACATAGCGGACAGATATTCTACAATGAGCAGTTCTTC. It encodes CASSAHSGQIFYNEQFF.

The chain links TRBV24-1 to TRBJ1-1; no reliable D call. CDR3 length: 15 amino acids. V was pared by 9 bases and J by 4 bases, with 20 bases between. Germline V gene lookup returns CDR1 KGHDR and CDR2 SFDVKD. CDR3 DNA sequence: TGTGCCACCCGACCTAACTCTGGCAGCCCCACTGAAGCTTTCTTT. Translation gives CATRPNSGSPTEAFF.

In its sample, this clonotype was seen many times. The chain couples TRBV6-5 to TRBJ1-2, with D perhaps matching TRBD1 (5 bases). Germline values: CDR1 MNHEY, CDR2 SVGAGI. V lost 7 bases and J lost 4, with 16 bases in between. This CDR3 is 14 amino acids long. The DNA for the CDR3 is TGTGCCAGCACCAAAAGGGGAGGGTCCTATGGCTACACCTTC. Encoded protein: CASTKRGGSYGYTF.

This clonotype was recorded many times. The V gene is TRBV20-1, the J gene TRBJ2-7; 7 bases agree with TRBD1. This CDR3 is 13 amino acids long. V trimming: 3 bases; J trimming: 0 bases; junction bases outside the gene matches: 2. From germline, CDR1 is DFQATT and CDR2 SNEGSKA (reference sequence). This CDR3 reads CSASQGVSYEQYV. CDR3 DNA sequence: TGCAGTGCTAGCCAGGGGGTCTCCTACGAGCAGTACGTC.

This rearrangement joins TRBV12-3 or TRBV12-4 to TRBJ1-6; D unresolved. V was clipped by 5 bases and J by 11 bases, with 10 bases between them. The CDR3 totals 12 residues. The CDR3 DNA reads as TGTGCCAGCAGTCCCCCGATGGCACCCCTCCACTTT. This gives the protein CASSPPMAPLHF.

For this clonotype: One end of the junction varies from germline; a read error may be responsible. The CDR3 DNA sequence: TGTGCCAGCACTCAAGGACAGAGTAATAATTCACCCCTCCCCTTT. Translating it yields CASTQGQSNNSPLPF. The V gene is TRBV6-2 or TRBV6-3, the J gene TRBJ1-6, with TRBD1 as a possible D gene (6 bases). Looked up from germline, CDR1 is MNHEY and CDR2 is SVGEGT. There are 15 residues in the CDR3.

This chain uses TRBV29-1 with TRBJ1-1, with 7 bases lining up with TRBD1. V shed 7 bases and J 4 bases; nucleotides not matched to a gene: 9. CDR1 and CDR2 (germline): SQVTM, ANQGSEA. This CDR3 spans 13 amino acids. The CDR3 sequence: CSAGPRQGTEAFF. The CDR3 DNA follows: TGCAGCGCAGGCCCGAGACAGGGCACTGAAGCTTTCTTT. Full variable domain (missing parts from reference TRBV29-1 and TRBJ1-1): SAVISQKPSRDICQRGTSLTIQCQVDSQVTMMFWYRQQPGQSLTLIATANQGSEATYESGFVIDKFPISRPNLTFSTLTVSNMSPEDSSIYLCSAGPRQGTEAFFGQGTRLTVV.

The rearrangement joins TRBV27 to TRBJ2-7; 7 bases are shared with TRBD2. The germline V gene has CDR1 MNHEY and CDR2 SMNVEV (reference sequence). The CDR3 extends over 16 amino acids. J gave up 2 bases and V 0 bases, and 7 bases lay outside the gene matches. The CDR3 is CASSLSKAAGAYEQYV. The CDR3 DNA reads as TGTGCCAGCAGTTTATCGAAGGCGGCGGGGGCCTACGAGCAGTACGTC.

This chain uses TRBV2 with TRBJ2-1; D is tentatively TRBD1 or TRBD2 (7 bases each). Trimming shortened V by 6 bases and J by 8 bases, and 17 bases separated the two germline ends. Germline V lookup: CDR1 SNHLY, CDR2 FYNNEI. The CDR3 is 14 amino acids. In nucleotides, the CDR3 is TGTGCCAGCAGCGGACTAGGACAGGAGCATGAGCAGTTCTTC. Its protein product is CASSGLGQEHEQFF.

This clonotype was seen a few times. This sequence joins TRBV29-1 and TRBJ1-1; D unclear. Trimming pared 7 bases from V and 10 bases from J, leaving 22 bases between. This CDR3 has 13 amino acids. Per the germline V gene, CDR1 is SQVTM and CDR2 is ANQGSEA. CDR3 bases: TGCAGCGCCCCTCACGGCCGAGGGCCCGGAGCTTTCTTT. The encoded protein is CSAPHGRGPGAFF.

This clonotype appeared a few times. The chain recombines TRBV28 with TRBJ2-1; 8 nucleotides agree with TRBD1. The V gene's germline CDR1 is MDHEN and CDR2 SYDVKM. The CDR3 extends over 15 amino acids. V trimming: 4 bases; J trimming: 2 bases; junction bases outside the gene matches: 4. CDR3 amino acids: CASSSTGEAYNEQFF. The CDR3 DNA is TGTGCCAGCAGTTCGACAGGGGAAGCCTACAATGAGCAGTTCTTC.

This rearrangement joins TRBV18 to TRBJ2-1; D may be TRBD2 (6 bases). Germline lookup yields CDR1 KGHSH and CDR2 LQKENI. Trimming shortened V by 6 bases and J by 0 bases, and 24 bases separated the two germline ends. CDR3 size: 19 residues. The CDR3 DNA reads TGTGCCAGCTCCCGGGGAGGACCGGGGCCCGATAGCTCCTACAATGAGCAGTTCTTC. Translated, it gives CASSRGGPGPDSSYNEQFF.

This clonotype has at least ten counts. The CDR3 region is CASSRDSLGGAYNEQFF. The DNA for the CDR3 is TGTGCCAGCAGCCGAGATTCGCTTGGGGGGGCCTACAATGAGCAGTTCTTC. V usage is TRBV7-2 and J usage is TRBJ2-1; 7 bases line up with TRBD2. This CDR3 is built from 17 residues. With V trimmed by 5 bases and J by 2 bases, 12 bases remained unmatched. The V gene's germline CDR1 is SGHTA and CDR2 FQGNSA.

The chain combines TRBV9 with TRBJ2-3; D uncertain. The V end was cut by 2 bases, the J end by 0 bases, with 10 bases between. The CDR3 totals 15 residues. Germline CDR1 SGDLS, CDR2 YYNGEE. The CDR3 DNA reads TGTGCCAGCAGCGTGGGTCTGATAAGCACAGATACGCAGTATTTT. Translating it yields CASSVGLISTDTQYF.

The rearrangement uses TRBV29-1 and TRBJ1-4; D call uncertain. V was clipped by 6 bases and J by 7 bases, with 15 bases between them. Germline CDR1 SQVTM, CDR2 ANQGSEA. This CDR3 comprises 13 residues. The CDR3 DNA is TGCAGCGTCCAAATAACCGCAGGTGAAAAACTGTTTTTT. Protein: CSVQITAGEKLFF.

The rearrangement uses TRBV12-3 or TRBV12-4 and TRBJ2-5, with 8 bases lining up with TRBD2. The junction had 9 bases not matched to a gene; V was cut back by 6 bases and J by 3 bases. The CDR3 contains 15 residues. In DNA form, the CDR3 reads TGTGCCAGCAGCCAAAGCGGGGGACCGAAAGAGACCCAGTACTTC. Protein: CASSQSGGPKETQYF.

The rearrangement links TRBV3-1 to TRBJ1-6; D remains unclear. Trimming pared 1 base from V and 9 bases from J, leaving 7 bases between. This CDR3 spans 13 amino acids. The germline V gene has CDR1 LGHDT and CDR2 YNNKEL (reference sequence). DNA of the CDR3: TGTGCCAGCAGCCAAGGAAGTTTTTCACCCCTCCACTTT. It specifies CASSQGSFSPLHF.

This clonotype was seen more than once but under ten times. The chain is built from TRBV7-8 and TRBJ2-3, with 9 bases identical to TRBD2. J lost 8 bases, V lost 3 bases, and 15 bases had no gene match. Germline-derived CDR1 and CDR2 are SGHVS and FQNEAQ. CDR3 length: 17 amino acids. Here the CDR3 reads CASSFYLAGTLNGTQYF. The CDR3 DNA reads as TGTGCCAGCAGCTTTTACCTAGCGGGGACCCTAAATGGTACGCAGTATTTT.

The chain has TRBV7-2 and TRBJ2-1; 11 nucleotides agree with TRBD2. The junction had 18 bases not matched to a gene; V was cut back by 5 bases and J by 0 bases. CDR3 length: 21 residues. Germline V CDR1 and CDR2: SGHTA, FQGNSA. Here the CDR3 DNA reads TGTGCCAGCAGCCTACCGGTCCGTAGCGGGGGGGGACGTAGCTCCTACAATGAGCAGTTCTTC. Translated, it gives CASSLPVRSGGGRSSYNEQFF.

This clonotype occurred a few times. This rearrangement joins TRBV6-6 to TRBJ2-7, with D maybe TRBD2 (6 bases). Germline CDR1 reads MNHNY; CDR2 reads SVGAGI (reference sequence). The CDR3 runs to 16 residues. V gave up 4 bases and J gave up 7 bases, with 23 bases separating them. CDR3 amino acids: CASSSNQPGDVGEQYV. CDR3 DNA: TGTGCCAGCAGTTCCAACCAGCCGGGGGACGTTGGAGAGCAGTACGTC.

This clonotype was counted between two and nine times. The chain employs TRBV5-8 and TRBJ1-1; perhaps TRBD1 as D (5 bases). The CDR3 spans 16 residues. The germline CDR1 and CDR2 sequences are SGHTS and YDEGEE. V lost 4 bases and J lost 6, with 22 bases in between. The DNA of the CDR3 is TGTGCCAGCAGCCCACGGGGGTCGATTAGGGTAGCTGAAGCTTTCTTT. Translating it yields CASSPRGSIRVAEAFF.

This clonotype was counted ten times or more. The chain has TRBV2 and TRBJ2-1; D not certain. The ends were cut back, 2 bases at V and 3 bases at J, with 5 bases in the middle. Germline CDR1 is SNHLY and CDR2 is FYNNEI. The CDR3 covers 13 residues. CDR3 region: CASSESIYNEQFF. CDR3 in DNA: TGTGCCAGCAGTGAAAGTATCTACAATGAGCAGTTCTTC.